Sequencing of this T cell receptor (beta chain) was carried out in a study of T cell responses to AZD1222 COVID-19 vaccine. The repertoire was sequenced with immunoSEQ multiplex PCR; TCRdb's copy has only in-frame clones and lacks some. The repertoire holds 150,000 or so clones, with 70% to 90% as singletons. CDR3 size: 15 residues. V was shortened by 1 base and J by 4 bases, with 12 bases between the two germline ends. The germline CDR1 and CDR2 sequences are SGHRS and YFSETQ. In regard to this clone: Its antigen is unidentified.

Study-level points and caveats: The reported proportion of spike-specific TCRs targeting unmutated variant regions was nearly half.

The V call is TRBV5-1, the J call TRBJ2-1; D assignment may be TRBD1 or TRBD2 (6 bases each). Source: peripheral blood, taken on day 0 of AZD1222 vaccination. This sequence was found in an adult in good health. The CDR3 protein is CASSLNGGPYNEQFF. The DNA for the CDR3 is TGCGCCAGCAGCTTGAACGGGGGCCCATACAATGAGCAGTTCTTC. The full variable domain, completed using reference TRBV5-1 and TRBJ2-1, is KAGVTQTPRYLIKTRGQQVTLSCSPISGHRSVSWYQQTPGQGLQFLFEYFSETQRNKGNFPGRFSGRQFSNSRSEMNVSTLELGDSALYLCASSLNGGPYNEQFFGPGTRLTVL.